The rows below give T cell receptor beta chains drawn from one sample of a study of cytomegalovirus exposure and HLA in healthy donors. Profiling relied on immunoSEQ multiplex PCR, and the TCRdb table lists in-frame clones only, not all of them. This table has 70,000 to 85,000 clones, around 94% appearing once. The source material was PBMCs. The receptors were sampled from a woman under 30 in good health and CMV-seropositive. The CDR3 runs from the conserved cysteine through the conserved F or W. A row's size may be missing; if present it is once, few, many or a size class.

>TRBV4-3|NA|TRBJ2-5
CASSQVGTGKETQYF
>TRBV5-6|NA|TRBJ2-1
CASSLVGSGTGEQFF
>TRBV27|NA|TRBJ1-2
CASSLSWGSGFGYTF
>TRBV12-5|NA|TRBJ2-7
CASGLVSPLQGAWGGNYEQYF
>TRBV19|NA|TRBJ2-1
CASSINGGNFNEQFF
>TRBV7-8|NA|TRBJ1-1
CASSLVGGAGAFF
>TRBV6-5|NA|TRBJ1-1
CASTYGGERTEAFF
>TRBV2|NA|TRBJ1-4
CASSEWPATNEKLFF
>TRBV27|NA|TRBJ2-1
CASRTGGAGNEQFF
>TRBV19|few|TRBJ1-3
CASSIMSPKSSGNTIYF
>TRBV10-1|NA|TRBJ2-7
CASSESKSFEQYF
>TRBV5-1|NA|TRBJ2-2
CASSLTAGDHTGELFF
>TRBV29-1|NA|TRBJ2-2
CSVSTGSPNTGELFF
>TRBV27|NA|TRBJ2-3
CASSFSRRDTQYF
>TRBV7-3|NA|TRBJ2-3
CASSLLGGQITDTQYF
>TRBV4-1|NA|TRBJ2-7
CASSQDKGWEQYF
>TRBV19|NA|TRBJ2-7
CASSIVTRDNYEQYF
>TRBV5-6|NA|TRBJ2-1
CASSNLRGYEQFF
>TRBV27|NA|TRBJ2-3
CASSLLGVTGGTDTQYF
>TRBV30|NA|TRBJ1-5
CAWSFLRQGSNQPQHF
>TRBV4-1|NA|TRBJ2-7
CASSQEEGTVSYEQYF
>TRBV7-2|NA|TRBJ2-1
CASSPDYRYEQFF